These T cell receptor beta chains were read from a single sample in a study of blood T cells in healthy people across ages. TCRdb analysed the 5' RACE reads with MiXCR anew, one entry per CDR3 protein. The sample shows approximately 800,000 distinct CDR3 sequences, roughly 50% of them seen only once. The sequenced sample was blood. These receptors all stem from a young man in good health. Each CDR3 is given with its conserved first and last residue. Fields, in order: clone size, J gene, V gene, D gene, CDR3 protein, CDR3 DNA. A D gene is named only where the DNA matches it firmly. Clone size is shown for a subset of rows, as once, few, many or a class of expanded clone.

NA,TRBJ2-1,TRBV7-9,NA,CASSDQGGEQFF,TGTGCCAGCAGCGATCAGGGCGGTGAGCAGTTCTTC
NA,TRBJ1-6,TRBV9,NA,CASSVGDPMSALHF,TGTGCCAGCAGCGTAGGGGATCCGATGTCAGCCCTCCACTTT
NA,TRBJ2-1,TRBV6-6,NA,CASSSTGDPLYNEQFF,TGTGCCAGCAGTTCCACAGGAGACCCCCTTTACAATGAGCAGTTCTTC
NA,TRBJ1-1,TRBV29-1,NA,CSVDRSPPEAFF,TGCAGCGTTGACAGGAGCCCCCCCGAAGCTTTCTTT
NA,TRBJ2-1,TRBV7-7,NA,CASSLVYVYEQFF,TGTGCTAGCAGCTTAGTTTATGTTTATGAGCAGTTCTTC
NA,TRBJ1-1,TRBV9,NA,CASSLTQGANTEAFF,TGTGCCAGCAGCCTTACCCAGGGAGCGAACACTGAAGCTTTCTTT
NA,TRBJ2-4,TRBV3-1,TRBD2,CAGSQDPSGGSVQYF,TGTGCCGGCAGCCAAGATCCGAGCGGGGGGTCTGTTCAGTACTTC
few,TRBJ2-3,TRBV6-5,NA,CASSYLGLHTQYF,TGTGCCAGCAGTTACCTCGGACTTCATACGCAGTATTTT
NA,TRBJ2-5,TRBV5-5,TRBD2,CASSWRGLENEQYF,TGTGCCAGCAGCTGGAGGGGACTAGAGAATGAGCAGTACTTC
few,TRBJ2-7,TRBV7-9,NA,CASSFGGGPSSYEQYF,TGTGCCAGCAGCTTTGGTGGGGGGCCGAGCTCCTACGAGCAGTACTTC
few,TRBJ2-7,TRBV10-3,NA,CAIRTGGSARGDPLSYEQYF,TGTGCCATCAGGACCGGGGGAAGCGCCCGGGGAGACCCGCTCTCCTACGAGCAGTACTTC
NA,TRBJ2-7,TRBV7-8,TRBD1,CASSQERDSSFRPLTYEQYF,TGTGCCAGCAGCCAAGAGAGGGACAGTTCTTTTCGACCCCTGACCTACGAGCAGTACTTC
NA,TRBJ1-5,TRBV30,NA,CAWSGQVNQPQHF,TGTGCCTGGAGTGGACAGGTCAATCAGCCCCAGCATTTT
NA,TRBJ2-7,TRBV20-1,TRBD2,CSAISGGLPREQYF,TGCAGTGCCATTAGCGGGGGACTCCCTCGCGAGCAGTACTTC
once,TRBJ2-1,TRBV4-1,NA,CASSQDPASNVHNEQFF,TGCGCCAGCAGCCAAGATCCGGCTAGCAACGTTCACAATGAGCAGTTCTTC
NA,TRBJ2-7,TRBV7-8,NA,CASSFTPMGSSYEQYF,TGTGCCAGCAGCTTCACCCCGATGGGAAGCTCCTACGAGCAGTACTTC
few,TRBJ2-1,TRBV5-1,NA,CASSLEVGALQVQFF,TGCGCCAGCAGCTTGGAGGTTGGGGCCTTGCAGGTGCAGTTCTTC
NA,TRBJ2-5,TRBV25-1,NA,CASSPYSGVQETQYF,TGTGCCAGCAGTCCCTACTCTGGGGTTCAAGAGACCCAGTACTTC
NA,TRBJ2-1,TRBV15,NA,CATSNTRGTSYNEQFF,TGTGCCACCAGCAATACCCGTGGAACCTCCTACAATGAGCAGTTCTTC
NA,TRBJ1-2,TRBV29-1,NA,CSVAPGGSNYGYTF,TGCAGCGTTGCGCCTGGGGGTTCCAACTATGGCTACACCTTC
NA,TRBJ2-7,TRBV6-5,TRBD1,CASRVLGQGPYEQYF,TGTGCCAGCAGGGTGCTCGGACAGGGGCCCTACGAGCAGTACTTC
NA,TRBJ2-7,TRBV20-1,NA,CSASGDGGEQYF,TGCAGTGCCTCAGGGGATGGCGGCGAGCAGTACTTC
NA,TRBJ2-5,TRBV20-1,NA,CSAQLLPGHPLRETQYF,TGCAGTGCGCAGCTCCTCCCGGGACACCCTCTTAGGGAGACCCAGTACTTC
NA,TRBJ2-1,TRBV4-3,NA,CASSQDQLAGNNEQFF,TGCGCCAGCAGCCAAGATCAACTAGCAGGAAACAATGAGCAGTTCTTC
few,TRBJ2-7,TRBV4-3,NA,CASSKGVLTGRYYYEQYF,TGCGCCAGCAGTAAAGGAGTGCTCACAGGGAGGTACTACTACGAGCAGTACTTC
few,TRBJ2-1,TRBV4-2,NA,CASSRSGEQFF,TGTGCCAGCAGCCGGAGCGGTGAGCAGTTCTTC
NA,TRBJ2-1,TRBV20-1,TRBD2,CSVTPQTTSLSSYNEQFF,TGCAGTGTTACCCCTCAAACGACTAGCCTGAGCTCCTACAATGAGCAGTTCTTC
NA,TRBJ2-5,TRBV10-3,NA,CATRQSQETRYF,TGTGCCACCCGACAGAGCCAAGAGACCCGGTACTTC
NA,TRBJ1-6,TRBV27,NA,CASSLGRGISPLHF,TGTGCCAGCAGTCTCGGGAGGGGGATTTCACCCCTCCACTTT
few,TRBJ2-3,TRBV9,TRBD2,CASSPRLVAGGHSIIDTQYF,TGTGCCAGCAGCCCCCGATTGGTAGCGGGGGGGCATTCAATCATCGATACGCAGTATTTT
few,TRBJ2-5,TRBV21-1,NA,CASSKVTPPERETQYF,TGTGCCAGCAGCAAAGTTACCCCCCCGGAGAGGGAGACCCAGTACTTC
NA,TRBJ2-7,TRBV11-2,TRBD2,CASSFTGGHNEQYF,TGTGCCAGCAGCTTTACGGGGGGGCACAACGAGCAGTACTTC
NA,TRBJ2-5,TRBV10-1,NA,CASSENAGTNQETKYF,TGCGCCAGCAGTGAGAACGCAGGGACCAACCAAGAGACCAAGTACTTC
NA,TRBJ2-5,TRBV2,NA,CASSEKESNQETQYF,TGTGCCAGCAGTGAGAAGGAGAGCAACCAAGAGACCCAGTACTTC